Listed here are 17 T cell receptor beta chains from one sample, sequenced in a study of T cell repertoires and Cas9 in healthy adults. Sequencing was performed with immunoSEQ multiplex PCR; in TCRdb, only in-frame clones are kept and a portion is missing. The sample holds tens of thousands of clones; 92% are singletons and the top ten take over 0.7%. Sequences were obtained from CD4+ effector T cells (CD127+, CD25-, CD137-, CD154-) from PBMCs; culture status not recorded. Every receptor here comes from a human donor in good health.

The V and J genes are TRBV10-1 and TRBJ2-1, with D tentatively TRBD2 (5 bases). V dropped 5 bases and J dropped 9 bases, with 23 bases sitting between them. The CDR3 is 16 amino acids. The germline gives CDR1 WNHNN, CDR2 SYGVQD (reference sequence). As DNA, the CDR3 is TGCGCCAGCAGTTCTGGAGGTCGCCCTACTACTATTGAGCAGTTCTTC. This sequence encodes CASSSGGRPTTIEQFF.

The rearrangement uses TRBV11-3 and TRBJ2-1; D remains unclear. Germline assignment: CDR1 SGHNT and CDR2 YENEEA. The V end was cut by 4 bases, the J end by 3 bases, with 10 bases between. The CDR3 runs 14 residues. The CDR3 loop is CASSYRTSYNEQFF. The CDR3 region has the DNA TGTGCCAGCAGCTACCGGACCAGCTACAATGAGCAGTTCTTC.

J is TRBJ1-5 and V is TRBV10-1; D unresolved. Germline V gene data show CDR1 as WNHNN and CDR2 as SYGVQD (reference sequence). V lost 2 bases and J lost 3, with 11 bases in between. The CDR3 spans 15 residues. CDR3 in DNA: TGCGCCAGCAGTGAGGCTGGCAGGACCAATCAGCCCCAGCATTTT. Amino acid sequence: CASSEAGRTNQPQHF.

The J gene is TRBJ1-5, the V gene TRBV29-1; D call uncertain. Deletions cut 6 bases from V and 2 bases from J, with 11 bases between. The CDR3 spans 13 residues. Germline assignment: CDR1 SQVTM and CDR2 ANQGSEA. The CDR3: CSVAGSGNQPQHF. CDR3 nucleotide sequence: TGCAGCGTAGCTGGGAGCGGCAATCAGCCCCAGCATTTT.

This clone is a singleton in its sample. The rearrangement joins TRBV7-9 to TRBJ2-5; D gene uncertain. The germline V gene has CDR1 SEHNR and CDR2 FQNEAQ (reference sequence). The germline V and J ends were trimmed by 1 base and 5 bases, with 8 bases remaining between them. There are 13 residues in the CDR3. In nucleotides, the CDR3 is TGTGCCAGCAGCTTAGGCCAGTTGGAGACCCAGTACTTC. Translated, it gives CASSLGQLETQYF.

The V and J genes are TRBV19 and TRBJ2-3, with TRBD2 matching over 12 bases. The trim removed 5 bases at V and 5 bases at J, leaving 5 bases unmatched. In germline, CDR1 is LNHDA, CDR2 SQIVND (reference sequence). This CDR3 region has 15 residues. This CDR3 reads CASSPPGLAGDTQYF. Here the CDR3 DNA reads TGTGCCAGTAGTCCTCCGGGACTAGCGGGAGATACGCAGTATTTT.

The chain is built from TRBV7-9 and TRBJ1-4; D is unclear. CDR1 SEHNR and CDR2 FQNEAQ come from the germline V gene (reference sequence). The CDR3 extends over 14 amino acids. The V end lost 5 bases, the J end lost 1 base, and 8 bases lay between the germline ends. The CDR3 nucleotides read TGTGCCAGCAGCCCGGGTGGAACTAATGAAAAACTGTTTTTT. Translating it yields CASSPGGTNEKLFF.

The gene calls are TRBV11-2 and TRBJ2-1; 7 positions match TRBD2. V trimming: 1 base; J trimming: 5 bases; junction bases outside the gene matches: 5. The germline CDR1 and CDR2 sequences are SGHAT and FQNNGV. The CDR3 covers 15 residues. The CDR3 protein is CASSLAASGNNEQFF. The CDR3 nucleotides read TGTGCCAGCAGCTTAGCGGCTAGCGGAAACAATGAGCAGTTCTTC.

To note about this clone: The same CDR3 also results from other DNA sequences found in this sample. The chain couples TRBV14 to TRBJ2-5; the D is unclear. Trimming pared 1 base from V and 4 bases from J, leaving 7 bases between. Germline assignment: CDR1 SGHDN and CDR2 FVKESK. The CDR3 contains 13 residues. This CDR3 reads CASSQGRRETQYF. The CDR3, as DNA: TGTGCCAGCAGCCAAGGGCGTCGAGAGACCCAGTACTTC.

V gene TRBV6-1 combines with J gene TRBJ2-1; D may match TRBD1 or TRBD2 (5 bases each). The germline V gene has CDR1 MNHNS and CDR2 SASEGT. The CDR3 totals 14 residues. V was pared by 8 bases and J by 1 base, with 12 bases between. DNA for the CDR3: TGTGCCAGCTATCGGGACGGATCCTACAATGAGCAGTTCTTC. Its translation is CASYRDGSYNEQFF.

A word on this clone: This sample also contains other DNA sequences that code for the same CDR3. This chain links TRBV4-1 with TRBJ2-2, with D possibly being TRBD1 or TRBD2 (6 bases each). In germline, CDR1 is MGHRA, CDR2 YSYEKL. CDR3 length: 14 residues. V gave up 2 bases and J gave up 6 bases, with 10 bases separating them. The CDR3 DNA sequence: TGCGCCAGCAGCCAAATAGGGGGGTCCGGGGAGCTGTTTTTT. Amino acids: CASSQIGGSGELFF.

The chain employs TRBV9 and TRBJ1-3; a possible D gene is TRBD1 (5 bases). The ends were cut back, 2 bases at V and 7 bases at J, with 7 bases in the middle. Germline CDR1 SGDLS, CDR2 YYNGEE. The CDR3 runs to 12 residues. The CDR3 sequence is CASSVGGNTIYF. CDR3 coding DNA: TGTGCCAGCAGCGTCGGGGGTAACACCATATATTTT.

The chain couples TRBV19 to TRBJ2-3; D is perhaps TRBD1 (5 bases). The CDR3 is made up of 15 amino acids. CDR1 and CDR2 (germline): LNHDA, SQIVND (reference sequence). Trimming took off 1 base at V and 4 bases at J, with 12 bases between the two ends. CDR3: CASSIGTYGADTQYF. CDR3 sequence (DNA): TGTGCCAGTAGTATAGGGACATATGGGGCAGATACGCAGTATTTT.

The rearrangement links TRBV7-2 to TRBJ2-2, with unresolved D. Trimming pared 6 bases from V and 7 bases from J, leaving 18 bases between. The CDR3 loop spans 15 amino acids. The germline V gene has CDR1 SGHTA and CDR2 FQGNSA. This CDR3 reads CASRLSRYTYGELFF. Here the CDR3 DNA reads TGTGCCAGCAGACTCTCCAGGTATACCTACGGGGAGCTGTTTTTT.

V usage is TRBV28 and J usage is TRBJ1-2; TRBD1 aligns across 11 bases. The CDR3 is 13 residues long. The V gene's germline CDR1 is MDHEN and CDR2 SYDVKM. The ends lost 8 bases at V and 11 bases at J; junction bases unmatched: 10. The CDR3 DNA follows: TGTGCCAGCCGGACAGGGGGCGCCGAGCGGTACACCTTC. It yields the protein CASRTGGAERYTF.

V usage is TRBV21-1 and J usage is TRBJ1-2; TRBD1 is taken as the D call from the table, unchecked against the DNA. TRBV21-1 is classified as a pseudogene. The CDR3 runs to 14 residues. The CDR3 DNA reads as TGTGCCAGCAACCCTCACCAGGGGGGTCCGGGCTACACCTTC. It encodes CASNPHQGGPGYTF.

The rearrangement uses TRBV28 and TRBJ1-1; TRBD1 matches at 7 bases. The CDR3 covers 13 residues. The germline CDR1 and CDR2 sequences are MDHEN and SYDVKM. After removal of 8 bases from V and 5 bases from J, the junction contained 8 bases not matched to a gene. This CDR3 is CASGRGIGTEAFF. CDR3 DNA sequence: TGTGCCAGCGGCAGGGGGATCGGGACTGAAGCTTTCTTT.